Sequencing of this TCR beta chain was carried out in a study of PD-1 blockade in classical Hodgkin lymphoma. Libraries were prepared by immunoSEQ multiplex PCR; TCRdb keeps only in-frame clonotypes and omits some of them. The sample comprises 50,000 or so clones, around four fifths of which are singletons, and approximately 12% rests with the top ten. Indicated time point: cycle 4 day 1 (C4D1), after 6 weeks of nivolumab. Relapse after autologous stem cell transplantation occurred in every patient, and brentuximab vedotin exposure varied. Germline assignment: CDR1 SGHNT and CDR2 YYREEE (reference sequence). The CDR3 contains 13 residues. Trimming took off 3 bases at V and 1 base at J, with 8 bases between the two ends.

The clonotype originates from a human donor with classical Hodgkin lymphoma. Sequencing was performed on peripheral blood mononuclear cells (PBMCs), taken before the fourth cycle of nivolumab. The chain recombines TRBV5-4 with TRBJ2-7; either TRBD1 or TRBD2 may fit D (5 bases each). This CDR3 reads CASSWDLSYEQYF. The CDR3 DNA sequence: TGTGCCAGCAGCTGGGACCTTTCCTACGAGCAGTACTTC.